The 28 T cell receptor beta chains below all came from one sample that was sequenced in a study of blood T cell repertoires in COVID-19 (dated by TCRdb to the early 2020s). Libraries were made using the immunoSEQ multiplex PCR assay. TCRdb took this table from immuneACCESS and kept in-frame rearrangements with V and J called. Such tables lack part of the clones; where checked against another copy, unresolved V genes explain under half of the gap, and the rest is unexplained. This sample comprises about 430,000 clones, 70% to 90% of them detected only once. The top ten hold roughly 0.78% of the sample. The specimen was peripheral blood. The receptor source for this set is a man aged 18 to 35 with COVID-19, enrolled during active disease.

The chain joins TRBV7-9 to TRBJ1-2; TRBD1 matches 10 bases. This CDR3 has 14 residues. CDR1 is SEHNR and CDR2 is FQNEAQ in the germline V gene (reference sequence). V was pared by 1 base and J by 7 bases, with 3 bases of the junction left unmatched. The DNA of the CDR3 is TGTGCCAGCAGCTTAGTGGACAGGGGGACTGGCTACACCTTC. Encoded protein: CASSLVDRGTGYTF.

This clone was recorded once. The rearrangement uses TRBV3-1 (or the pseudogene TRBV3-2) and TRBJ2-2; 10 bases are shared with TRBD2. Germline CDR1 and CDR2: LGHDT and YNNKEL (reference sequence). The CDR3 is 17 amino acids. The junction had 2 bases not matched to a gene; V was cut back by 0 bases and J by 1 base. This CDR3 reads CASSQDGLAENTGELFF. The CDR3, as DNA: TGTGCCAGCAGCCAAGATGGACTAGCGGAGAACACCGGGGAGCTGTTTTTT.

Written as DNA, the CDR3 is TGCGCCAGCAGCTTTATTGCGAGTAAGCAGTTCTTC. Protein: CASSFIASKQFF. The chain joins TRBV5-1 to TRBJ2-1, with no clear D. The CDR3 runs to 12 residues. V was trimmed by 2 bases and J by 11 bases, leaving 11 bases between them. Germline-derived CDR1 and CDR2 are SGHRS and YFSETQ.

The CDR3 loop is CASSLDSWDEQYF. The CDR3 coding sequence is TGTGCCAGCAGCTTAGACAGCTGGGACGAGCAGTACTTC. V gene TRBV5-5 combines with J gene TRBJ2-7; possible D gene TRBD1, 5 bases. Per the germline V gene, CDR1 is SGHKS and CDR2 is YYEKEE (reference sequence). V gave up 2 bases and J gave up 5 bases, with 11 bases separating them. This CDR3 is 13 amino acids long.

The chain joins TRBV30 to TRBJ1-4; no definite D call. The CDR3 runs to 13 residues. The germline V gene encodes CDR1 GTSNPN and CDR2 SVGIG (reference sequence). Trimming removed 0 bases from V and 8 bases from J, with 10 bases in between. CDR3 in amino acids: CAWSVGGEEKLFF. CDR3 in DNA: TGTGCCTGGAGTGTTGGTGGAGAAGAAAAACTGTTTTTT.

The rearrangement uses TRBV6-6 and TRBJ2-3; TRBD1 aligns across 8 bases. There are 15 residues in the CDR3. Germline CDR1 is MNHNY and CDR2 is SVGAGI (reference sequence). J was trimmed by 1 base and V by 0 bases; bases with no gene match: 0. The CDR3 here is CASSYSGQGTDTQYF. CDR3 nucleotides: TGTGCCAGCAGTTACTCGGGACAGGGCACAGATACGCAGTATTTT.

This clone showed up just a few times. This chain links TRBV30 with TRBJ2-2; 12 positions match TRBD2. From germline, CDR1 is GTSNPN and CDR2 SVGIG (reference sequence). The CDR3 spans 16 residues. After removal of 0 bases from V and 4 bases from J, the junction contained 3 bases not matched to a gene. CDR3 DNA: TGTGCCTGGAGTGTACTAGCGGGAGGTAGCACCGGGGAGCTGTTTTTT. Protein sequence: CAWSVLAGGSTGELFF.

This clone was recorded once. The chain employs TRBV5-1 and TRBJ1-1; D is uncertain. CDR3 length: 16 residues. Trimming took off 0 bases at V and 1 base at J, with 13 bases between the two ends. Germline values: CDR1 SGHRS, CDR2 YFSETQ. CDR3 nucleotides: TGCGCCAGCAGCTTGGTTCGGGGTAGGAAGAACACTGAAGCTTTCTTT. Its protein product is CASSLVRGRKNTEAFF.

This sequence joins TRBV24-1 and TRBJ2-3; 12 positions agree with TRBD2. This CDR3 has 17 residues. The J segment lost 4 bases and the V segment lost 3 bases, leaving 7 bases of the junction unmatched. In germline, CDR1 is KGHDR, CDR2 SFDVKD. The CDR3 loop reads CATSDRPSGRASDTQYF. In DNA, the CDR3 is TGTGCCACCAGTGATCGGCCTAGCGGGAGGGCCTCAGATACGCAGTATTTT.

The chain is built from TRBV5-4 and TRBJ2-5; D may be TRBD2 (6 bases). Germline V gene sequence: CDR1 SGHNT, CDR2 YYREEE (reference sequence). V lost 4 bases, J lost 0 bases, and 10 bases lay in between. The CDR3 is 14 residues long. CDR3 in amino acids: CASSGGSNQETQYF. CDR3 sequence (DNA): TGTGCCAGCAGCGGGGGGTCCAACCAAGAGACCCAGTACTTC.

Concerning this clone itself: Distinct nucleotide sequences in the sample also encode this CDR3. V and J are TRBV6-1 and TRBJ2-1; TRBD2 agrees at 12 bases. The CDR3 is 16 residues long. Germline CDR1 reads MNHNS; CDR2 reads SASEGT. The junction had 3 bases not matched to a gene; V was cut back by 4 bases and J by 2 bases. The chain's CDR3 is CASSGLAGGTYNEQFF. In DNA, the CDR3 is TGTGCCAGCAGTGGGCTAGCGGGAGGGACCTACAATGAGCAGTTCTTC.

This clone was detected only a few times. The genes are TRBV7-9 and TRBJ2-1; D is undetermined. The CDR3 sequence is 12 residues long. CDR1 is SEHNR, CDR2 FQNEAQ, per germline (reference sequence). V was shortened by 7 bases and J by 10 bases, with 14 bases between the two germline ends. The chain's CDR3 is CASTRAVEEQFF. Here the CDR3 DNA reads TGTGCCAGCACGAGAGCAGTGGAGGAGCAGTTCTTC.

The chain combines TRBV11-2 with TRBJ2-1; the match to TRBD2 covers 7 bases. The CDR3 is made up of 17 amino acids. The germline CDR1 and CDR2 sequences are SGHAT and FQNNGV. Germline trimming cut 0 bases from V and 4 bases from J; bases unmatched to any gene: 9. The CDR3 nucleotides are TGTGCCAGCAGCTTAGATCTGGCGGGAGAATCGTACAATGAGCAGTTCTTC. This sequence encodes CASSLDLAGESYNEQFF.

This chain uses TRBV6-5 with TRBJ2-7; D is possibly TRBD1 (5 bases). Between the trimmed V and J ends, which lost 2 bases and 0 bases, there was a span of 14 bases. Germline values: CDR1 MNHEY, CDR2 SVGAGI. The CDR3 consists of 16 residues. CDR3 amino acids: CASSYDAGINSYEQYF. In DNA form, the CDR3 reads TGTGCCAGCAGTTACGACGCAGGGATCAACTCCTACGAGCAGTACTTC.

The rearrangement joins TRBV18 to TRBJ2-1; D uncertain. The CDR3 consists of 12 residues. The germline V and J ends were trimmed by 4 bases and 6 bases, with 7 bases remaining between them. Germline V gives CDR1 KGHSH, CDR2 LQKENI. CDR3 in amino acids: CASSLNGNEQFF. CDR3 bases: TGTGCCAGCTCACTTAACGGCAATGAGCAGTTCTTC. Together with reference TRBV18 and TRBJ2-1, the CDR3 gives the full variable domain: NAGVMQNPRHLVRRRGQEARLRCSPMKGHSHVYWYRQLPEEGLKFMVYLQKENIIDESGMPKERFSAEFPKEGPSILRIQQVVRGDSAAYFCASSLNGNEQFFGPGTRLTVL.

The rearrangement joins TRBV25-1 to TRBJ2-1; D might be TRBD1 (6 bases). V was pared by 3 bases and J by 7 bases, with 13 bases between. CDR3 length: 14 residues. CDR1 and CDR2 (germline): MGHDK, SYGVNS. CDR3 sequence (DNA): TGTGCCAGCAGTGACACTCCCCAGGGGAATGAGCAGTTCTTC. Encoded protein: CASSDTPQGNEQFF.

The chain is built from TRBV5-1 and TRBJ1-1, with D unclear. The CDR3 is 14 residues long. The germline CDR1 and CDR2 sequences are SGHRS and YFSETQ. V was shortened by 4 bases and J by 0 bases, with 10 bases between the two germline ends. The CDR3 spells CASSLSNMNTEAFF. CDR3 DNA: TGCGCCAGCAGCCTCTCGAACATGAACACTGAAGCTTTCTTT.

The V call is TRBV7-8, the J call TRBJ2-3; 10 bases fit TRBD2. Germline lookup yields CDR1 SGHVS and CDR2 FQNEAQ. The CDR3 extends over 17 amino acids. J was trimmed by 5 bases and V by 6 bases; bases with no gene match: 14. CDR3 sequence reads: CASSKGWLAGVQDTQYF. CDR3 sequence (DNA): TGTGCCAGCAGTAAAGGGTGGCTAGCGGGAGTCCAAGATACGCAGTATTTT.

The chain uses TRBV3-1 (or the pseudogene TRBV3-2) and TRBJ2-2, with D possibly being TRBD1 (5 bases). Trimming pared 4 bases from V and 7 bases from J, leaving 7 bases between. The CDR3 spans 12 residues. The germline V gene has CDR1 LGHDT and CDR2 YNNKEL (reference sequence). This CDR3 is CASSLGLGELFF. CDR3 in DNA: TGTGCCAGCAGCCTGGGGCTCGGGGAGCTGTTTTTT.

V gene TRBV12-5 combines with J gene TRBJ2-3; 10 nucleotides match TRBD2. The CDR3 sequence is 15 residues long. V lost 1 base to trimming and J lost 4 bases; unmatched junction nucleotides: 2. CDR1 is LGHNT, CDR2 FRNRAP, per germline. The CDR3 protein is CASGLGSGGADTQYF. As DNA, the CDR3 is TGTGCTAGTGGTTTGGGCAGCGGGGGGGCAGATACGCAGTATTTT.

The J gene is TRBJ2-3, the V gene TRBV25-1; 7 nucleotides agree with TRBD1. This CDR3 is built from 12 residues. V was clipped by 7 bases and J by 7 bases; unmatched bases: 5. The germline gives CDR1 MGHDK, CDR2 SYGVNS. In nucleotides, the CDR3 is TGTGCCAGCAAGGCAGGGGGTAATACGCAGTATTTT. Translating gives CASKAGGNTQYF.

The J gene is TRBJ2-2, the V gene TRBV10-1; 9 nucleotides line up with TRBD1. The CDR3 runs 18 residues. Germline V gene sequence: CDR1 WNHNN, CDR2 SYGVQD (reference sequence). V lost 0 bases to trimming and J lost 4 bases; unmatched junction nucleotides: 9. As DNA, the CDR3 is TGCGCCAGCAGTGAGTCGTACAGGGGGCAAGTCGGCACCGGGGAGCTGTTTTTT. It codes for CASSESYRGQVGTGELFF.

The V call is TRBV18, the J call TRBJ1-1, with D possibly TRBD1 on 6 matching bases. The CDR3 is 16 amino acids. Per germline, CDR1 KGHSH and CDR2 LQKENI. V was clipped by 0 bases and J by 4 bases, with 15 bases between them. CDR3: CASSPPIEGEITEAFF. The CDR3 coding sequence is TGTGCCAGCTCACCACCGATTGAGGGGGAGATCACTGAAGCTTTCTTT. The full variable domain, in which reference TRBV18 and TRBJ1-1 provide the parts outside the CDR3, is NAGVMQNPRHLVRRRGQEARLRCSPMKGHSHVYWYRQLPEEGLKFMVYLQKENIIDESGMPKERFSAEFPKEGPSILRIQQVVRGDSAAYFCASSPPIEGEITEAFFGQGTRLTVV.

The rearrangement joins TRBV24-1 to TRBJ2-1; D is ambiguous. Germline assignment: CDR1 KGHDR and CDR2 SFDVKD. V gave up 4 bases and J gave up 2 bases, with 11 bases separating them. The CDR3 spans 15 residues. The CDR3 region has the DNA TGTGCCACCAGTGACCCAGCGTTTACCTACAATGAGCAGTTCTTC. Amino acid sequence: CATSDPAFTYNEQFF.

The chain combines TRBV19 with TRBJ2-2; TRBD2 matches 10 bases. Looked up from germline, CDR1 is LNHDA and CDR2 is SQIVND (reference sequence). J was trimmed by 6 bases and V by 3 bases; bases with no gene match: 4. This CDR3 comprises 15 residues. CDR3 nucleotide sequence: TGTGCCAGTAGTATCGGACTAGCGGTCGCCGGGGAGCTGTTTTTT. The encoded protein is CASSIGLAVAGELFF.

The rearrangement joins TRBV7-9 to TRBJ1-1; D is ambiguous. CDR3 length equals 12 residues. Between the trimmed V and J ends, which lost 4 bases and 5 bases, there was a span of 8 bases. Per the germline V gene, CDR1 is SEHNR and CDR2 is FQNEAQ (reference sequence). The CDR3 DNA follows: TGTGCCAGCAGCTCAGGTCGGACTGAAGCTTTCTTT. This encodes CASSSGRTEAFF.

V gene TRBV6-5 combines with J gene TRBJ1-2; no reliable D call. Trimming shortened V by 6 bases and J by 1 base, and 6 bases separated the two germline ends. Germline CDR1 and CDR2: MNHEY and SVGAGI. The CDR3 totals 12 residues. The CDR3 loop reads CASSDYNYGYTF. CDR3 in DNA: TGTGCCAGCAGCGACTATAACTATGGCTACACCTTC.

This chain links TRBV12-3 or TRBV12-4 with TRBJ2-1; 8 nucleotides line up with TRBD2. The CDR3 is 12 residues long. The V and J ends lost 6 bases and 13 bases, in that order; junction bases with no gene match: 8. The CDR3 loop reads CASSDGLAFQFF. CDR3 sequence (DNA): TGTGCCAGCAGCGATGGACTAGCTTTTCAGTTCTTC.